The 20 T cell receptor beta chains presented below share a single source sample, sequenced in a study of identical twins. TCRdb redid the calling of the 5' RACE reads with MiXCR, one entry per CDR3 protein. Of approximately 620,000 distinct CDR3 sequences in the sample, more than 6.5% were seen once. The same specimen was also included in a second study, on yellow fever vaccine responses in identical twins.

Source material: PBMCs. The origin of the receptors is a woman aged 18-30 years in good health.

V gene TRBV6-2 or TRBV6-3 combines with J gene TRBJ2-7; 7 positions match TRBD1. The V gene's germline CDR1 is MNHEY and CDR2 SVGEGT. V dropped 2 bases and J dropped 2; count of bases not matched to a gene: 3. The CDR3 spans 14 residues. The CDR3 region is CASSYRGPTYEQYF. In DNA form, the CDR3 reads TGTGCCAGCAGTTACAGGGGGCCGACCTACGAGCAGTACTTC.

The V call is TRBV19, the J call TRBJ2-2; TRBD2 agrees at 11 bases. V was clipped by 1 base and J by 0 bases; unmatched bases: 1. CDR1 LNHDA and CDR2 SQIVND come from the germline V gene (reference sequence). The CDR3 is made up of 17 amino acids. The CDR3: CASSIGGLAANTGELFF. CDR3 DNA sequence: TGTGCCAGTAGTATAGGGGGACTAGCGGCGAACACCGGGGAGCTGTTTTTT. The full variable domain, in which reference TRBV19 and TRBJ2-2 provide the parts outside the CDR3, is DGGITQSPKYLFRKEGQNVTLSCEQNLNHDAMYWYRQDPGQGLRLIYYSQIVNDFQKGDIAEGYSVSREKKESFPLTVTSAQKNPTAFYLCASSIGGLAANTGELFFGEGSRLTVL.

This clonotype has a handful of counts. V is TRBV24-1 and J is TRBJ2-1; perhaps TRBD2 as D (6 bases). The V and J ends lost 7 bases and 4 bases respectively, with 13 bases between them. Germline CDR1 is KGHDR and CDR2 is SFDVKD. The CDR3 extends over 14 amino acids. CDR3 nucleotide sequence: TGTGCCACCAGGGGGCAGGGAGGTTACAATGAGCAGTTCTTC. Translated, it gives CATRGQGGYNEQFF.

This clonotype was picked up many times. V gene TRBV20-1 combines with J gene TRBJ1-1; perhaps TRBD1 as D (6 bases). Trimming pared 0 bases from V and 4 bases from J, leaving 24 bases between. Germline CDR1 is DFQATT and CDR2 is SNEGSKA (reference sequence). The CDR3 is made up of 18 amino acids. CDR3 in DNA: TGCAGTGCTAGAGATTTTAGTCGGGACACTCTGGGAGGCACTGAAGCTTTCTTT. This codes for CSARDFSRDTLGGTEAFF.

This clonotype has at least ten counts. V gene TRBV29-1 combines with J gene TRBJ2-3; D call uncertain. The CDR3 spans 10 residues. Germline V CDR1 and CDR2: SQVTM, ANQGSEA. V lost 1 base, J lost 4 bases, and 0 bases lay in between. CDR3: CSVEADTQYF. The CDR3 coding sequence is TGCAGCGTTGAAGCAGATACGCAGTATTTT.

The V and J genes are TRBV3-1 and TRBJ2-5; D is perhaps TRBD1 or TRBD2 (5 bases each). V was pared by 1 base and J by 2 bases, with 8 bases between. Per germline, CDR1 LGHDT and CDR2 YNNKEL (reference sequence). The CDR3 contains 14 residues. The CDR3 region is CASSQAGHQETQYF. The DNA of the CDR3 is TGTGCCAGCAGCCAAGCGGGGCATCAAGAGACCCAGTACTTC.

There are a few counts of this clonotype. The CDR3 nucleotides read TGCAGTGCTAGGGGCAGTTCGCGCACTGAAGCTTTCTTT. Its protein is CSARGSSRTEAFF. This chain uses TRBV20-1 with TRBJ1-1, with unresolved D. This CDR3 spans 13 amino acids. The ends were cut back, 3 bases at V and 4 bases at J, with 12 bases in the middle. The V gene's germline CDR1 is DFQATT and CDR2 SNEGSKA (reference sequence).

Only a few counts were recorded for this clonotype. The V call is TRBV7-8, the J call TRBJ1-5; the D is unclear. This CDR3 has 17 residues. The germline V gene encodes CDR1 SGHVS and CDR2 FQNEAQ. The V and J ends lost 2 bases and 0 bases respectively, with 14 bases between them. The DNA of the CDR3 is TGTGCCAGCAGCTTATTCGCCGGAGCGAGTAGCAATCAGCCCCAGCATTTT. Its protein product is CASSLFAGASSNQPQHF. The entire variable domain, with the rest obtained from reference TRBV7-8 and TRBJ1-5, is as follows: GAGVSQSPRYKVAKRGQDVALRCDPISGHVSLFWYQQALGQGPEFLTYFQNEAQLDKSGLPSDRFFAERPEGSVSTLKIQRTQQEDSAVYLCASSLFAGASSNQPQHFGDGTRLSIL.

The gene calls are TRBV7-7 and TRBJ2-2; 7 positions match TRBD2. CDR3 length equals 16 residues. Germline CDR1 is SSHAT and CDR2 is FNYEAQ (reference sequence). In DNA form, the CDR3 reads TGTGCTGGAACCCCGGGGGGATCACTATCAACCGGGGAGCTGTTTTTT. This encodes CAGTPGGSLSTGELFF.

The chain combines TRBV11-2 with TRBJ2-2; 9 positions agree with TRBD2. Germline CDR1 SGHAT, CDR2 FQNNGV. The CDR3 extends over 16 amino acids. V shed 4 bases, J shed 5 bases, and the junction held 8 bases outside the gene matches. The CDR3 loop is CASSSLSSGTTGELFF. CDR3 sequence (DNA): TGTGCCAGCAGCTCTCTCTCTAGCGGGACAACCGGGGAGCTGTTTTTT.

The chain carries TRBV20-1 and TRBJ2-3; TRBD2 is a possible D gene (5 bases). There are 13 residues in the CDR3. From germline, CDR1 is DFQATT and CDR2 SNEGSKA (reference sequence). With 5 bases removed from V and 5 bases from J, the gap between germline ends came to 14 bases. CDR3 residues: CSAPRLLGDTQYF. CDR3 nucleotide sequence: TGCAGTGCTCCTCGACTATTGGGAGATACGCAGTATTTT.

This CDR3 reads CASSLASGRAYEQYF. The CDR3 bases are TGTGCCAGCAGCTTAGCTAGCGGGAGGGCGTACGAGCAGTACTTC. This chain joins TRBV7-2 and TRBJ2-7, with 11 bases lining up with TRBD2. Germline V lookup: CDR1 SGHTA, CDR2 FQGNSA. CDR3 length equals 15 residues. The trim removed 0 bases at V and 4 bases at J, leaving 2 bases unmatched.

The rearrangement joins TRBV2 to TRBJ2-7; TRBD2 aligns across 14 bases. The length of the CDR3 is 19 residues. CDR1 SNHLY and CDR2 FYNNEI come from the germline V gene. V lost 5 bases, J lost 1 base, and 13 bases stayed unmatched. CDR3 DNA sequence: TGTGCCAGCAGTACCCCCTGGGGACTAGCGGGAGATTCGTCCTACGAGCAGTACTTC. Its protein product is CASSTPWGLAGDSSYEQYF.

The V gene is TRBV5-1, the J gene TRBJ2-7; perhaps TRBD1 as D (5 bases). Germline assignment: CDR1 SGHRS and CDR2 YFSETQ. The ends were cut back, 1 base at V and 5 bases at J, with 16 bases in the middle. This CDR3 contains 15 residues. The CDR3 region is CASSLPADSYHEQYF. Written as DNA, the CDR3 is TGCGCCAGCAGCTTGCCCGCCGACAGTTACCACGAGCAGTACTTC.

This clonotype was counted between two and nine times. The gene calls are TRBV7-8 and TRBJ1-5; D might be TRBD1 (6 bases). There are 18 residues in the CDR3. Germline CDR1 and CDR2: SGHVS and FQNEAQ. Trimming took 5 bases from V and 1 from J, leaving 21 bases between them. DNA of the CDR3: TGTGCCAGCAGCCTAAGGAGGCAGGGGAGAATGAGCAATCAGCCCCAGCATTTT. This codes for CASSLRRQGRMSNQPQHF.

In this sample, this clonotype turned up a few times. The chain recombines TRBV6-6 with TRBJ2-7; unclear D gene. There are 13 residues in the CDR3. Trimming removed 7 bases at V and 4 bases at J, with 14 bases between. The germline V gene encodes CDR1 MNHNY and CDR2 SVGAGI (reference sequence). CDR3 nucleotide sequence: TGTGCCAGCAATCTACTTCCGTCATACGAGCAGTACTTC. Translation gives CASNLLPSYEQYF.

As concerns this clonotype: A much larger clone differs by one base, so this may be a read error. CDR3 residues: CASSQEGTTPYF. The CDR3 DNA is TGCGCCAGCAGCCAAGAGGGCACTACGCCGTATTTT. The rearrangement uses TRBV4-3 and TRBJ2-3; the D is unclear. The CDR3 is made up of 12 amino acids. In germline, CDR1 is LGHNA, CDR2 YSLEER.

The chain combines TRBV19 with TRBJ2-5, with D perhaps being TRBD1 or TRBD2 (7 bases each). Germline V gene sequence: CDR1 LNHDA, CDR2 SQIVND (reference sequence). This CDR3 spans 15 amino acids. With 3 bases removed from V and 4 bases from J, the gap between germline ends came to 15 bases. The CDR3 nucleotides read TGTGCCAGTAGTATTCTTACAGGGGAGGGAGAGACCCAGTACTTC. Translating it yields CASSILTGEGETQYF.

The V and J genes are TRBV27 and TRBJ1-6; no clear D. CDR1 is MNHEY and CDR2 is SMNVEV in the germline V gene (reference sequence). CDR3 length: 14 amino acids. The ends were cut back, 5 bases at V and 5 bases at J, with 10 bases in the middle. The CDR3 is CASSPASNNSPLHF. DNA of the CDR3: TGTGCCAGCAGTCCAGCCTCTAATAATTCACCCCTCCACTTT.

Ten or more counts support this clonotype. The gene calls are TRBV28 and TRBJ2-1; D remains ambiguous. In germline, CDR1 is MDHEN, CDR2 SYDVKM. The V end was cut by 4 bases, the J end by 6 bases, with 19 bases between. CDR3 length equals 16 residues. This CDR3 reads CASSSNIHGRPNEQFF. In DNA form, the CDR3 reads TGTGCCAGCAGTTCCAACATCCATGGCCGTCCCAATGAGCAGTTCTTC.